This TCR beta chain was documented in a study of blood T cells in healthy people across ages. Overall study findings and caveats: There was a strong correlation between TCR beta diversity and naive T cell percentage. Age advanced and TCR beta diversity per million T cells fell, roughly linearly.

With V trimmed by 2 bases and J by 4 bases, 7 bases remained unmatched. Germline CDR1 is MNHEY and CDR2 is SVGAGI. The CDR3 covers 15 residues. With respect to this clonotype: Its antigen is still unknown.

With a J-beta primer mix and a sample-barcoded 5' primer, a second PCR ran 7 to 11 cycles. Each cDNA molecule received a tag from a template-switch adaptor that had 12 random nucleotides. TCRdb re-called the 5' RACE reads through MiXCR, storing one row per CDR3 protein. Of 1 million to 1.2 million distinct CDR3 sequences in the sample, around two fifths were seen once. The sequence was obtained from a man aged 18 to 30 in good health. J is TRBJ1-1 and V is TRBV6-5, with 7 bases lining up with TRBD1. The sample consisted of blood. The CDR3 region is CASSYAGTVGTEAFF. CDR3 DNA: TGTGCCAGCAGTTACGCCGGGACAGTGGGCACTGAAGCTTTCTTT.